This entry is about one T cell receptor (beta chain). Its target is not known. The table came from immunoSEQ multiplex PCR; TCRdb's copy has only in-frame clones and leaves some out. The data contain about 120,000 clones, 89% of them singletons. Per the germline V gene, CDR1 is SGHRS and CDR2 is YFSETQ. J gave up 8 bases and V 0 bases, and 3 bases lay outside the gene matches. This CDR3 comprises 13 residues. The sample is drawn from a study of cytomegalovirus exposure and HLA in healthy donors. General study points: As was reported, the classifier diagnosed cytomegalovirus status with high specificity and sensitivity. That first-cohort TCR clusters tended to co-occur in the 90 to 150 validation repertoires was found in a later analysis.

The sequencing sample was made of PBMCs. The TCR was taken from a woman in her late teens or twenties in good health and CMV-seronegative. The rearrangement joins TRBV5-1 to TRBJ1-2; 8 bases map to TRBD1. The CDR3: CASSLETGEGYTF. CDR3 DNA: TGCGCCAGCAGCTTGGAGACAGGGGAAGGCTACACCTTC.